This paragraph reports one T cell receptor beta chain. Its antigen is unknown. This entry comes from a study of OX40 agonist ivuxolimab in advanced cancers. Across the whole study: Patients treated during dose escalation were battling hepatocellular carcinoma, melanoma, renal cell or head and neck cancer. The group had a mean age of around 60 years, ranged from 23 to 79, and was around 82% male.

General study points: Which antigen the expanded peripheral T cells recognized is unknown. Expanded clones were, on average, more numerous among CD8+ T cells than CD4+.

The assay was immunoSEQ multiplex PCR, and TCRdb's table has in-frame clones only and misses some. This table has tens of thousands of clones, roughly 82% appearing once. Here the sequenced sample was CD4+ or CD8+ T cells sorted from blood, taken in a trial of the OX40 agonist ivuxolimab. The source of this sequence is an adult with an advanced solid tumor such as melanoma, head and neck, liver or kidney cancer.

In DNA, the CDR3 is TGTGCCAGTAGTATAGGGGACAGGGGATCCGACACCTTC. It codes for CASSIGDRGSDTF. This rearrangement joins TRBV19 to TRBJ1-2, with 10 nucleotides matching TRBD1. This CDR3 is built from 13 residues. The J segment lost 12 bases and the V segment lost 1 base, leaving 5 bases of the junction unmatched. Germline values: CDR1 LNHDA, CDR2 SQIVND (reference sequence).